In its sample, the clone carrying this TCR beta chain ranks as medium-sized. The data belong to a study of T cells in localized non-small cell lung cancer. Here immunoSEQ multiplex PCR was the method, and the copy in TCRdb shows in-frame clones only, minus some. This table holds approximately 1,400 clones, approximately 20% found once. The CDR3 runs 17 residues. The V and J ends lost 4 bases and 3 bases, in that order; junction bases with no gene match: 9. Looked up from germline, CDR1 is MNHGY and CDR2 is SAAAGT. The specimen was lung tumor tissue, collected before any cancer treatment. The J gene is TRBJ2-1, the V gene TRBV6-8; 10 bases align to TRBD1. The clonotype comes from a man aged 40-75 years with stage III squamous cell lung carcinoma. CDR3 DNA: TGTGCCAGCAGTTCCCGCAGACAGGGGGCTAACTACAATGAGCAGTTCTTC. This encodes CASSSRRQGANYNEQFF.